Listed here are 18 T cell receptor beta chains from one sample, sequenced in a study of cytomegalovirus exposure and HLA in healthy donors. A multiplex PCR was run with 60 Vbeta primers and 13 Jbeta primers. The assay was immunoSEQ multiplex PCR, and TCRdb's table has in-frame clones only and misses some. The sample holds about 120,000 clones, about three quarters seen once. Sequencing input: PBMCs. These receptors came from a man aged 55-75 years in good health and CMV-seropositive.

V usage is TRBV27 and J usage is TRBJ1-1; 9 nucleotides match TRBD1. Germline V gene lookup returns CDR1 MNHEY and CDR2 SMNVEV (reference sequence). This CDR3 is built from 16 residues. V dropped 0 bases and J dropped 1; count of bases not matched to a gene: 3. The CDR3 sequence is CASSLSGTGWNTEAFF. For the CDR3, the DNA is TGTGCCAGCAGTTTATCAGGGACAGGGTGGAACACTGAAGCTTTCTTT.

The table lists this clone with a few counts. The CDR3 DNA sequence: TGTGCCAGCACAGGGAGGGGCTATGGCTACACCTTC. Its translation is CASTGRGYGYTF. This chain uses TRBV6-1 with TRBJ1-2; D is perhaps TRBD1 (5 bases). CDR1 is MNHNS and CDR2 is SASEGT in the germline V gene. Trimming shortened V by 7 bases and J by 4 bases, and 10 bases separated the two germline ends. CDR3 length: 12 residues.

V usage is TRBV5-1 and J usage is TRBJ1-2, with TRBD1 matching over 7 bases. The germline gives CDR1 SGHRS, CDR2 YFSETQ. Losses at the gene ends were 4 bases for V and 4 bases for J; bases not matched to a gene: 16. This CDR3 is built from 17 residues. CDR3: CASSHGTATPSVYGYTF. CDR3 nucleotides: TGCGCCAGCAGCCACGGGACAGCAACCCCCAGCGTCTATGGCTACACCTTC. The full variable domain, rest sourced from reference TRBV5-1 and TRBJ1-2, is KAGVTQTPRYLIKTRGQQVTLSCSPISGHRSVSWYQQTPGQGLQFLFEYFSETQRNKGNFPGRFSGRQFSNSRSEMNVSTLELGDSALYLCASSHGTATPSVYGYTFGSGTRLTVV.

This clone was seen just once. This chain links TRBV9 with TRBJ2-3; 11 nucleotides align to TRBD2. J lost 5 bases, V lost 4 bases, and 9 bases had no gene match. Germline V CDR1 and CDR2: SGDLS, YYNGEE. The CDR3 consists of 16 residues. For the CDR3, the DNA is TGTGCCAGCAGCATATTTAGCGGGGGGGCGGAAGATACGCAGTATTTT. Translation: CASSIFSGGAEDTQYF.

The rearrangement joins TRBV5-1 to TRBJ2-5; D possibly corresponds to TRBD1 (6 bases). The DNA matches TRBJ2-7 better at its end, which makes the J call doubtful. From germline, CDR1 is SGHRS and CDR2 YFSETQ. The CDR3 extends over 15 amino acids. CDR3 bases: TGCGCCAGCAGCATTCAGCAGGGGATCGGCTACGAGCAGTACTTC. Amino acids: CASSIQQGIGYEQYF.

The J gene is TRBJ1-1, the V gene TRBV2, with D perhaps TRBD1 (6 bases). Deletions cut 2 bases from V and 6 bases from J, with 7 bases between. Germline CDR1 SNHLY, CDR2 FYNNEI. This CDR3 region has 12 residues. The CDR3 DNA follows: TGTGCCAGCAGTGAACAGGGGCCTGAAGCTTTCTTT. Translation: CASSEQGPEAFF.

V usage is TRBV6-5 and J usage is TRBJ1-3; no clear D gene. CDR1 and CDR2 (germline): MNHEY, SVGAGI. This CDR3 contains 15 residues. V gave up 2 bases and J gave up 3 bases, with 11 bases separating them. The DNA of the CDR3 is TGTGCCAGCAGTTACGCCCCCACACATGGAAACACCATATATTTT. This codes for CASSYAPTHGNTIYF.

This chain joins TRBV7-8 and TRBJ1-5, with a weak D call TRBD1 (6 bases). This CDR3 has 14 residues. The V gene's germline CDR1 is SGHVS and CDR2 FQNEAQ. The V gene lost 3 bases and the J gene lost 3 bases, with 9 bases spanning the gap. The CDR3, as DNA: TGTGCCAGCAGCTTGAGGGGGACCAATCAGCCCCAGCATTTT. It encodes CASSLRGTNQPQHF.

This clone showed up just once. The chain links TRBV5-1 to TRBJ2-5, with 9 bases matching TRBD1. Germline CDR1 SGHRS, CDR2 YFSETQ. V gave up 2 bases and J gave up 4 bases; unmatched junction bases: 3. The CDR3 covers 14 residues. The CDR3 coding sequence is TGCGCCAGCAGCTTCCGGACAGGGGCAGAGACCCAGTACTTC. Translating it yields CASSFRTGAETQYF.

The CDR3 DNA sequence: TGCGCCAGCAGCTTGGTTACCGGGACAGGAAACACCATATATTTT. It translates to CASSLVTGTGNTIYF. The chain carries TRBV5-1 and TRBJ1-3; maybe TRBD1 (6 bases). This CDR3 spans 15 amino acids. Trimming cost V 0 bases and J 4 bases, with 11 bases left between them. Germline V gene lookup returns CDR1 SGHRS and CDR2 YFSETQ.

CDR3 sequence reads: CASSQDTGVYGYTF. CDR3 DNA: TGCGCCAGCAGCCAAGATACAGGCGTCTATGGCTACACCTTC. The V and J genes are TRBV4-1 and TRBJ1-2; D might be TRBD1 (5 bases). Trimming cost V 0 bases and J 4 bases, with 9 bases left between them. The CDR3 totals 14 residues. Per the germline V gene, CDR1 is MGHRA and CDR2 is YSYEKL.

The DNA for the CDR3 is TGTGCCAGCAGTGTAGGGGCCCCAGATACGCAGTATTTT. Its translation is CASSVGAPDTQYF. This sequence joins TRBV28 and TRBJ2-3; D may be TRBD1 (5 bases). Per the germline V gene, CDR1 is MDHEN and CDR2 is SYDVKM. This CDR3 comprises 13 residues. V dropped 5 bases and J dropped 4 bases, with 10 bases sitting between them. Combining the CDR3 with reference TRBV28 and TRBJ2-3 gives the whole variable domain DVKVTQSSRYLVKRTGEKVFLECVQDMDHENMFWYRQDPGLGLRLIYFSYDVKMKEKGDIPEGYSVSREKKERFSLILESASTNQTSMYLCASSVGAPDTQYFGPGTRLTVL.

The V gene is TRBV9, the J gene TRBJ1-5, with 10 nucleotides matching TRBD1. CDR1 and CDR2 from the germline V gene are SGDLS and YYNGEE. The ends lost 7 bases at V and 5 bases at J; junction bases unmatched: 6. The CDR3 is 14 residues long. CDR3 sequence reads: CASGTGTGDQPQHF. CDR3 nucleotide sequence: TGTGCCAGCGGAACCGGGACAGGGGATCAGCCCCAGCATTTT.

This clone was recorded a few times. This rearrangement joins TRBV7-9 to TRBJ2-3; a possible D gene is TRBD2 (5 bases). Germline lookup yields CDR1 SEHNR and CDR2 FQNEAQ (reference sequence). Deletions cut 7 bases from V and 3 bases from J, with 14 bases between. The CDR3 is made up of 14 amino acids. CDR3 bases: TGTGCCAGCACCCCGAGTGTAGCGACAGATACGCAGTATTTT. Protein product: CASTPSVATDTQYF.

A single count supports this clone. One end of the junction fails to match germline, which may point to a read error. CDR3: CASRYSGANGLTF. The CDR3 nucleotides read TGTGCCAGCAGGTACTCTGGGGCCAACGGCCTGACTTTC. The genes are TRBV5-5 and TRBJ2-6; D possibly corresponds to TRBD1 (5 bases). The CDR3 has 13 residues. Germline CDR1 is SGHKS and CDR2 is YYEKEE (reference sequence).

The rearrangement links TRBV7-9 to TRBJ2-2; D unresolved. The V gene's germline CDR1 is SEHNR and CDR2 FQNEAQ (reference sequence). This CDR3 spans 13 amino acids. The V end was cut by 5 bases, the J end by 4 bases, with 8 bases between. The CDR3 DNA reads as TGTGCCAGCAGCCTCCGTTCCACCGGGGAGCTGTTTTTT. Its protein product is CASSLRSTGELFF.

The V gene is TRBV18, the J gene TRBJ2-5; tentatively, D is TRBD1 (5 bases). Germline CDR1 KGHSH, CDR2 LQKENI. The CDR3 length is 12 residues. V gave up 8 bases and J gave up 2 bases, with 9 bases separating them. This chain's CDR3 is CASATGQETQYF. The DNA of the CDR3 is TGTGCCAGCGCCACAGGACAAGAGACCCAGTACTTC.

The V call is TRBV7-8, the J call TRBJ1-1; D may be TRBD1 (5 bases). CDR1 is SGHVS, CDR2 FQNEAQ, per germline. With 3 bases removed from V and 1 base from J, the gap between germline ends came to 21 bases. The CDR3 is 18 amino acids. Here the CDR3 reads CASSLTLRQGLGNTEAFF. CDR3 in DNA: TGTGCCAGCAGCTTGACCCTCCGCCAGGGTCTTGGGAACACTGAAGCTTTCTTT.